At least ten counts were recorded for the clone carrying this TCR beta chain. The data derive from a study of Graves' ophthalmopathy and Graves' hyperthyroidism. RNA served as the template for amplifying TCR beta CDR3 regions. Amplification began with first-round RT-PCR using HTBI primers, then second-round multiplex PCR was performed. TCRdb re-derived calls from the multiplex PCR reads in MiXCR, one entry per CDR3 protein. The sample has 500,000 to 700,000 distinct CDR3 sequences; about 20% are singletons. This CDR3 spans 13 amino acids. Germline V gene data show CDR1 as GTSNPN and CDR2 as SVGIG (reference sequence). Trimming removed 4 bases from V and 0 bases from J, with 9 bases in between.

What was sequenced was peripheral blood. This sequence joins TRBV30 and TRBJ2-5; D tentatively reads TRBD1 or TRBD2 (5 bases each). The TCR comes from a woman in her late teens or twenties with stable Graves' hyperthyroidism. Some clones in this sample may be carry-over from other donors' samples. The CDR3 reads CAWTGSNQETQYF. The CDR3, as DNA: TGTGCCTGGACAGGGAGCAACCAAGAGACCCAGTACTTC.